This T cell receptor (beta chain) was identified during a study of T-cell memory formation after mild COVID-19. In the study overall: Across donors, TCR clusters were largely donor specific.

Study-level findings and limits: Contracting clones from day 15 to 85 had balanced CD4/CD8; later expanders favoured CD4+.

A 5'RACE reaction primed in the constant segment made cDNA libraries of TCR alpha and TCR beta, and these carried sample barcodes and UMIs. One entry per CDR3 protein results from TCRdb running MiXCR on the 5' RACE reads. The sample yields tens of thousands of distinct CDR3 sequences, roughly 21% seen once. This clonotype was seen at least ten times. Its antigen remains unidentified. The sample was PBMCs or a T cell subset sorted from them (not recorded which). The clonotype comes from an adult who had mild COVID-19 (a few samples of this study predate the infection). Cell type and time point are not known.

Here the CDR3 DNA reads TGCAGCGTTGGGTTAGCGGAAGAGACCCAGTACTTC. Translated, it gives CSVGLAEETQYF. V is TRBV29-1 and J is TRBJ2-5; D may be TRBD2 (6 bases). The CDR3 length is 12 residues. Per the germline V gene, CDR1 is SQVTM and CDR2 is ANQGSEA. Trimming removed 4 bases from V and 3 bases from J, with 9 bases in between.